The following is a T cell receptor beta chain sequence with its context. Its antigen is still unknown. The assay was immunoSEQ multiplex PCR, and TCRdb's table has in-frame clones only and misses some. This table holds approximately 30,000 clones, about 80% found once. CD4+ T cells specific for antigen were expanded with viral peptide pools by the ViraFEST assay before sequencing. Culture lasted about nine days before CD4+ T cell isolation. Two doses of BNT162b2 or mRNA-1273 vaccine were administered to participants. The CDR3 covers 15 residues. Germline V lookup: CDR1 SGHAT, CDR2 FQNNGV. The V gene end was trimmed by 3 bases and the J gene end by 5 bases; junction bases not matched to a gene: 3. This specimen belongs to a study of vaccination effects on CD4 cells after COVID-19.

The sequences come from CD4+ T cells from PBMCs cultured with HCoV-NL63 spike peptides, collected after COVID-19 vaccination. This sequence originates from a human donor who received a COVID-19 vaccine. Some clones in this sample may be carry-over from other donors' samples. This chain connects TRBV11-2 to TRBJ1-5; 11 nucleotides match TRBD1. The DNA of the CDR3 is TGTGCCAGCAGCTTGGGGACAGGGGGTCATCAGCCCCAGCATTTT. This translates into CASSLGTGGHQPQHF.